This T cell receptor (beta chain) is drawn from a study of OX40 agonist ivuxolimab in advanced cancers. Study results and limitations: Fewer expanded clones were found on average in CD4+ than in CD8+ T cells. Among some nonresponders, normalized T-cell clonal expansion was also low.

About this clone: Its antigen is not known.

Sequenced by immunoSEQ multiplex PCR; TCRdb stores in-frame clones only, minus some. The sample records some 72,000 clones, about 90% being singletons. The TCR was taken from an adult with an advanced solid tumor such as melanoma, head and neck, liver or kidney cancer. The sequenced sample was CD4+ or CD8+ T cells sorted from blood, obtained in a trial of the OX40 agonist ivuxolimab.

CDR3: CASSFSYGAPSNEQFF. The CDR3 DNA is TGTGCCAGCAGTTTTTCCTATGGGGCTCCTTCCAATGAGCAGTTCTTC. The J gene is TRBJ2-1, the V gene TRBV28, with a weak D call TRBD1 (5 bases). Germline V gives CDR1 MDHEN, CDR2 SYDVKM. V was pared by 3 bases and J by 6 bases, with 18 bases between. CDR3 length equals 16 residues. Full variable domain (outside the CDR3, taken from reference TRBV28 and TRBJ2-1): DVKVTQSSRYLVKRTGEKVFLECVQDMDHENMFWYRQDPGLGLRLIYFSYDVKMKEKGDIPEGYSVSREKKERFSLILESASTNQTSMYLCASSFSYGAPSNEQFFGPGTRLTVL.